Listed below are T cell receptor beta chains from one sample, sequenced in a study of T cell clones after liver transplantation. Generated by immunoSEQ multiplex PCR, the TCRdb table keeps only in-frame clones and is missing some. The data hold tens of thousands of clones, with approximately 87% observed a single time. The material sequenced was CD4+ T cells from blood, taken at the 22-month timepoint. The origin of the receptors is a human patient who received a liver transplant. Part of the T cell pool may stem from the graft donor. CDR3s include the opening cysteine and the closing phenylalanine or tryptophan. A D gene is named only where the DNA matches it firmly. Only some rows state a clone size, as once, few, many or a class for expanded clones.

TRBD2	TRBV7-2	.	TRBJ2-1	TGTGCCAGCAGCGTAAAGCTCATTGGACTAGCGGGGAGCAATGAGCAGTTCTTC	CASSVKLIGLAGSNEQFF
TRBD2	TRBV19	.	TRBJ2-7	TGTGCCAGTAGTATAGATGGACTAGCGAGACCCTACGAGCAGTACTTC	CASSIDGLARPYEQYF
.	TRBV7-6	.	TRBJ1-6	TGTGCCAGCAGCTCAATAAAACAGGTAAATAATTCACCCCTCCACTTT	CASSSIKQVNNSPLHF
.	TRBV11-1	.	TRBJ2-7	TGTGCCAGCAGCTTGGCAGGGAACTACGAGCAGTACTTC	CASSLAGNYEQYF
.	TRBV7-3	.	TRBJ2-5	TGTGCCAGCAGCTCCTCGGGGGGCCACGAGACCCAGTACTTC	CASSSSGGHETQYF
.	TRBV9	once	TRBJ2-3	TGTGCCAGCAGCGTGGGCAGCGGCGCAGATACGCAGTATTTT	CASSVGSGADTQYF
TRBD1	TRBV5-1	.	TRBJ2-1	TGCGCCAGCAGCACCACAGGGGAAGGTTACAATGAGCAGTTCTTC	CASSTTGEGYNEQFF
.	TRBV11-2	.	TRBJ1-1	TGTGCCAGCAGCTTCCAAAGGAACACTGAAGCTTTCTTT	CASSFQRNTEAFF
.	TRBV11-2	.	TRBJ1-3	TGTGCCAGCAGCGCAGGGGACACCATATATTTT	CASSAGDTIYF
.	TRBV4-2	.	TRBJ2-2	TGTGCCAGCAGCCAAGTCGCCGGGGAGCTGTTTTTT	CASSQVAGELFF
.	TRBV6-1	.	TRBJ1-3	TGTGCCAGCAGTGAAGCAGCGGATTGGGGAAACACCATATATTTT	CASSEAADWGNTIYF
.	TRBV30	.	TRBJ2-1	TGTGCCTCGGACCGATCTGTACACAATGAGCAGTTCTTC	CASDRSVHNEQFF
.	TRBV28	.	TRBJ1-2	TGTGCCAGTGTGGTTTCAGCCTCCGCTAACTATGGCTACACCTTC	CASVVSASANYGYTF
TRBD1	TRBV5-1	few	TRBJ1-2	TGCGCCAGCAGCCCGCGGGACAGAAACTATGGCTACACCTTC	CASSPRDRNYGYTF
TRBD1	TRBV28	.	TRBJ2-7	TGTGCCAGCAGTATGACAGGGGAGCAGTACTTC	CASSMTGEQYF
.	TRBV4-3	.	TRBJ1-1	TGCGCCAGCAGCCAGATCAGGGGTAACACTGAAGCTTTCTTT	CASSQIRGNTEAFF
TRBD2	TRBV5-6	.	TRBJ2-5	TGTGCCAGCAGCTTTTACTCGGGAGGAATCCAAGAGACCCAGTACTTC	CASSFYSGGIQETQYF